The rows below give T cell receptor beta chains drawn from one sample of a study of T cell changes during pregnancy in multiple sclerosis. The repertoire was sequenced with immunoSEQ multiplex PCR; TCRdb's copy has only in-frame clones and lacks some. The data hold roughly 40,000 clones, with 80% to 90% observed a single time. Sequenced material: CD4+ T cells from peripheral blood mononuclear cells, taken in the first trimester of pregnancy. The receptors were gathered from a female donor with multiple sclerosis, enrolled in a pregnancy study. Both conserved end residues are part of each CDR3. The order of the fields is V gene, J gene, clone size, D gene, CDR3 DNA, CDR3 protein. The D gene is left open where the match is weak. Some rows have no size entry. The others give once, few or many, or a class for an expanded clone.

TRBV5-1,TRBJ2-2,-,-,TGCGCCAGCAGCTTTATGGTTTCGATGGGCAAGTACCGCGGGGAGCTGTTTTTT,CASSFMVSMGKYRGELFF
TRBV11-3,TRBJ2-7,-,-,TGTGCCAGCAGCTTAGCGGGGAACGAGCAGTACTTC,CASSLAGNEQYF
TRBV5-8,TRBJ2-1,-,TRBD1,TGTGCCAGCAGCTGGGGACAGGGGGCGAATGAGCAGTTCTTC,CASSWGQGANEQFF
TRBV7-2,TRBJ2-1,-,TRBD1,TGTGCCAGCAGCTTAGGGGGACAGGGGGCCTACAATGAGCAGTTCTTC,CASSLGGQGAYNEQFF
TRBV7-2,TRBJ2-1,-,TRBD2,TGTGCCAGCAGCCGATCAGGGACTAGCTCCTACAATGAGCAGTTCTTC,CASSRSGTSSYNEQFF
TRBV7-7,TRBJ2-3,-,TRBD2,TGTGCCAGCAGCTTAGTTCCCGGGGGGAGGACAGATACGCAGTATTTT,CASSLVPGGRTDTQYF
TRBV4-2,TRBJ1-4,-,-,TGTGCCAGCAGCCAAGAAGCAGGGAGGGATGAAAAACTGTTTTTT,CASSQEAGRDEKLFF
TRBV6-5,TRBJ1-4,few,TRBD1,TGTGCCAGCCGCTCGACAGGGGGTAATGAAAAACTGTTTTTT,CASRSTGGNEKLFF
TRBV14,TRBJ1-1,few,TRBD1,TGTGCCAGCAGCCAAACGGGACCGAGGGGGCCAGAAGCTTTCTTT,CASSQTGPRGPEAFF
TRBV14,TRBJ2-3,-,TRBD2,TGTGCCAGCAGCCCGAAGATAGCGGGGGACCTGGATACGCAGTATTTT,CASSPKIAGDLDTQYF
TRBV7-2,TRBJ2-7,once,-,TGTGCCAGCAGCATTCCCCAGGGAACCGGCGACGAGCAGTACTTC,CASSIPQGTGDEQYF
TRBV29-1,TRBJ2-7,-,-,TGCAGCGACAGACAGATTTTCAGCTCCTACGAGCAGTACTTC,CSDRQIFSSYEQYF
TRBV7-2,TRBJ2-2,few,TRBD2,TGTGCCACTCAAGCGGGGCCCGGGGAGCTGTTTTTT,CATQAGPGELFF
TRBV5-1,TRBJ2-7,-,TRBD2,TGCGCCAGCAGCACCTTTAGCGGGGGGACCTACGAGCAGTACTTC,CASSTFSGGTYEQYF
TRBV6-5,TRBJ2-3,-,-,TGTGCCAGCAGTTTACAGGGACCGCCCACAGATACGCAGTATTTT,CASSLQGPPTDTQYF
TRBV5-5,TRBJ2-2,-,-,TGTGCCAGCAGCTCCTACACCGGGGAGCTGTTTTTT,CASSSYTGELFF